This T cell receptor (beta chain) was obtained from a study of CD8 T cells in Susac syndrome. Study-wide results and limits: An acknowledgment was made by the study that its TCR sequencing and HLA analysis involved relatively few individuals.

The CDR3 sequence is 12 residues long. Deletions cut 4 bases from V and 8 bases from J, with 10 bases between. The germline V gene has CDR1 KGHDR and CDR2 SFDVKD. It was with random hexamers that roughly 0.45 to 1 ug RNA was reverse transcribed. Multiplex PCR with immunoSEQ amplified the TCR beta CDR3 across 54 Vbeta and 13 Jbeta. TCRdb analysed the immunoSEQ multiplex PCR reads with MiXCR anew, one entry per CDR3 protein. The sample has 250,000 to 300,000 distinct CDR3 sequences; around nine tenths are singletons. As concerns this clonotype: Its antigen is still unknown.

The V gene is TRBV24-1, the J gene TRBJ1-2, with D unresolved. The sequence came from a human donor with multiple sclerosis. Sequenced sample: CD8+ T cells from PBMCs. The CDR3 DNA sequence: TGTGCCACCAGTGACAAGGGAACCGGCTACACCTTC. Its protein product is CATSDKGTGYTF.